Listed below are T cell receptor beta chains from one sample, sequenced in a study of CD8 T cells in Susac syndrome. TCRdb used MiXCR to reprocess the immunoSEQ multiplex PCR reads, holding one entry per CDR3 protein. This sample carries roughly 160,000 distinct CDR3 sequences, approximately 94% of them seen once, and the ten largest clones take around 0.12%. Material: CD4+ T cells from PBMCs. The receptor source for this set is a human donor with Susac syndrome. Each CDR3 is given with its conserved first and last residue. D genes are given only for firm matches. Expanded clones get a size class; other rows say once, few or many, or leave the size out.

j_call d_call v_call clone_size cdr3_length cdr3_nt cdr3_aa
TRBJ2-1 TRBD2 TRBV9 NA 17 TGTGCCAGCAGCGTAGTTGGGCAGGGACTAGCGGCTACTGAGCAGTTCTTC CASSVVGQGLAATEQFF
TRBJ2-7 TRBD2 TRBV6-2/TRBV6-3 NA 15 TGTGCCAGCACCACGGGACTAGCGGGAACGTACGAGCAGTACTTC CASTTGLAGTYEQYF
TRBJ2-5 NA TRBV5-1 NA 12 TGCGCCAGCAGCGTGGATAGTGAGACCCAGTACTTC CASSVDSETQYF
TRBJ1-3 NA TRBV29-1 NA 15 TGCAGCGTTGAAGACCGCAGAACCTCTGGAAACACCATATATTTT CSVEDRRTSGNTIYF
TRBJ2-3 NA TRBV3-1 NA 13 TGTGCCAGCAGCCAAGATGAGTTCAGAGGGCAGTATTTT CASSQDEFRGQYF
TRBJ2-1 NA TRBV2 NA 12 TGTGCCAGCAGTGGGGCTCACAATGAGCAGTTCTTC CASSGAHNEQFF
TRBJ2-6 NA TRBV18 NA 17 TGTGCCAGCTCACCAGAGACGGGGAGCTCTGGGGCCAACGTCCTGACTTTC CASSPETGSSGANVLTF
TRBJ1-1 NA TRBV9 once 14 TGTGCCAGCAGCGTAGTCGGGGCGGCGGCTGAAGCTTTCTTT CASSVVGAAAEAFF
TRBJ2-2 TRBD1 TRBV6-5 NA 15 TGTGCCAGCACCCGGACAGGGGCGGACACCGGGGAGCTGTTTTTT CASTRTGADTGELFF
TRBJ1-4 TRBD1 TRBV7-8 NA 14 TGTGCCAGCAGCGGGGACAGGAGATTAGAAAAACTGTTTTTT CASSGDRRLEKLFF
TRBJ2-5 NA TRBV7-3 NA 15 TGTGCCAGCAGCTTATCGGGGGACAGATGGGAGACCCAGTACTTC CASSLSGDRWETQYF
TRBJ2-1 NA TRBV28 NA 13 TGTGCCAGCAGTTTGAATGGTGTCAATGAGCAGTTCTTC CASSLNGVNEQFF
TRBJ1-2 NA TRBV29-1 NA 14 TGCAGCGTTGGAGGGGCGTCTTCGAACTATGGCTACACCTTC CSVGGASSNYGYTF
TRBJ1-5 TRBD1 TRBV19 NA 13 TGTGCCAGTAGTATAGCGGACAGGCAGCCCCAGCATTTT CASSIADRQPQHF
TRBJ1-2 NA TRBV20-1 NA 16 TGCAGTGCTAGAGATCGCGTCACGGGTAGCGGCTATGGCTACACCTTC CSARDRVTGSGYGYTF
TRBJ1-5 TRBD1 TRBV7-2 NA 14 TGTGCCAGCAGCTCCGACAGGGGGTATCAGCCCCAGCATTTT CASSSDRGYQPQHF
TRBJ2-5 NA TRBV25-1 NA 12 TGTGCCAGTAGCACCCTCCCCGGGGGCCAGTACTTC CASSTLPGGQYF
TRBJ2-3 NA TRBV7-2 NA 14 TGTGCCAGCCGAGGTCGGATAGTAGGAGATACGCAGTATTTT CASRGRIVGDTQYF
TRBJ1-6 TRBD1 TRBV20-1 once 13 TGCAGTGCTAGCACAGGGGACAATTCACCCCTCCACTTT CSASTGDNSPLHF
TRBJ1-2 TRBD1 TRBV18 NA 14 TGTGCCAGCTCACGGGACAGCACCGCCTATGGCTACACCTTC CASSRDSTAYGYTF
TRBJ1-2 NA TRBV20-1 NA 14 TGCAGTGCTAGTTCGGGGGATGGGTACTATGGCTACACCTTC CSASSGDGYYGYTF
TRBJ1-6 NA TRBV14 NA 15 TGTGCCAGCAGCGAAGAGAGGGGGAATAATTCACCCCTCCACTTT CASSEERGNNSPLHF